Listed below are T cell receptor beta chains from one sample, sequenced in a study of radiotherapy plus CTLA-4 blockade in lung cancer. Sequenced by immunoSEQ multiplex PCR; TCRdb stores in-frame clones only, minus some. Of roughly 97,000 clones listed, roughly 79% are singletons. The sample in question was peripheral blood, obtained from a patient treated with radiotherapy plus ipilimumab. The receptor source for this set is a human donor with non-small cell lung cancer who had a partial response to radiotherapy plus ipilimumab. Some clones in this sample may be carry-over from other donors' samples. Each CDR3 is given with its conserved first and last residue. The order of the fields is V gene, J gene, clone size, D gene, CDR3 protein, CDR3 DNA. A D gene is named only where the DNA matches it firmly. Expanded clones are given a class, and other clones once, few, many or no size at all.

TRBV28,TRBJ1-2,.,.,CASRRAGANYGYTF,TGTGCCAGCAGGAGGGCAGGGGCTAACTATGGCTACACCTTC
TRBV2,TRBJ1-5,.,TRBD1,CASSSTGVVNQPQHF,TGTGCCAGCAGTTCGACAGGGGTGGTCAATCAGCCCCAGCATTTT
TRBV11-3,TRBJ2-7,few,.,CASSPIRSTYEQYF,TGTGCCAGCAGCCCCATTCGCAGTACCTACGAGCAGTACTTC
TRBV5-1,TRBJ1-1,.,TRBD1,CASSPGQGLRNEAFF,TGCGCCAGCAGCCCTGGACAGGGGTTGAGGAATGAAGCTTTCTTT
TRBV10-3,TRBJ1-5,few,TRBD1,CAISQRTGINQPQHF,TGTGCCATCAGCCAAAGGACAGGGATCAATCAGCCCCAGCATTTT
TRBV19,TRBJ2-5,.,TRBD2,CASSMGRGLAGGGGLETQYF,TGTGCCAGTAGTATGGGCCGAGGACTAGCGGGAGGAGGTGGCCTAGAGACCCAGTACTTC
TRBV5-1,TRBJ2-3,.,TRBD2,CASSPGSSGPDTQYF,TGCGCCAGCAGCCCCGGGTCTAGCGGCCCAGATACGCAGTATTTT
TRBV19,TRBJ2-5,.,TRBD2,CASSMIAGVGETQYF,TGTGCCAGTTCAATGATAGCGGGAGTAGGAGAGACCCAGTACTTC
TRBV2,TRBJ1-2,.,TRBD1,CASTEDRAIGYTF,TGTGCCAGCACCGAGGACAGGGCGATCGGCTACACCTTC
TRBV5-1,TRBJ2-3,.,.,CASSLEGLGTDTQYF,TGCGCCAGCAGCTTGGAGGGGCTTGGCACAGATACGCAGTATTTT
TRBV28,TRBJ1-2,few,.,CASSRALTGNYGYTF,TGTGCCAGCAGTAGAGCCCTGACGGGGAATTATGGCTACACCTTC
TRBV7-2,TRBJ1-5,.,.,CASSLGQNQPQHF,TGTGCCAGCAGCTTAGGCCAGAATCAGCCCCAGCATTTT
TRBV9,TRBJ1-3,.,TRBD1,CASSEWDSGNSGNTIYF,TGTGCCAGCAGCGAATGGGACAGTGGTAACTCTGGAAACACCATATATTTT
TRBV6-5,TRBJ1-1,few,TRBD1,CATQGQLNTEAFF,TGTGCCACCCAGGGACAGTTGAACACTGAAGCTTTCTTT
TRBV28,TRBJ2-5,.,.,CASSQGSQETQYF,TGTGCCAGCAGCCAGGGGTCCCAAGAGACCCAGTACTTC
TRBV6-4,TRBJ2-2,.,TRBD1,CASSAHGQGVINSGELFF,TGTGCCAGCTCCGCCCACGGACAGGGGGTGATAAACAGCGGGGAGCTGTTTTTT
TRBV25-1,TRBJ2-7,.,.,CASSEGGLSEQYF,TGTGCCAGCAGTGAGGGAGGATTGAGTGAGCAGTACTTC
TRBV7-9,TRBJ1-2,.,.,CASSLMADSNYGYTF,TGTGCCAGCAGCTTAATGGCGGACTCTAACTATGGCTACACCTTC
TRBV11-3,TRBJ2-1,once,TRBD1,CASSPEGQGLVDEQFF,TGTGCCAGCAGCCCGGAGGGACAGGGGTTGGTGGATGAGCAGTTCTTC
TRBV6-1,TRBJ1-6,.,.,CASSEGRGRVDSPLHF,TGTGCCAGCAGTGAAGGCCGTGGCAGGGTTGATTCACCCCTCCACTTT
TRBV6-1,TRBJ2-7,once,.,CASSEVGRYEQYF,TGTGCCAGCAGTGAAGTCGGTCGTTACGAGCAGTACTTC
TRBV11-2,TRBJ2-2,.,.,CASSLLGGAGLVSTGELFF,TGTGCCAGCAGCTTATTGGGAGGAGCAGGGCTTGTGAGCACCGGGGAGCTGTTTTTT
TRBV4-3,TRBJ1-3,few,.,CASSQARGNTIYF,TGCGCCAGCAGCCAAGCCCGTGGAAACACCATATATTTT
TRBV28,TRBJ2-7,.,TRBD2,CASSLLSGAAGYEQYF,TGTGCCAGCAGTTTGTTGAGCGGGGCCGCAGGCTACGAGCAGTACTTC
TRBV5-4,TRBJ1-1,.,.,CACSVMNTEAFF,TGTGCCTGTAGTGTCATGAACACTGAAGCTTTCTTT
TRBV27,TRBJ1-6,.,.,CASSFTGFNSPLHF,TGTGCCAGCAGTTTTACGGGGTTTAATTCACCCCTCCACTTT
TRBV6-6,TRBJ2-5,.,.,CASTGERETQYF,TGTGCCAGCACGGGGGAACGAGAGACCCAGTACTTC
TRBV5-1,TRBJ1-1,.,TRBD1,CASRWTGDFEAFF,TGCGCCAGCAGATGGACAGGTGACTTTGAAGCTTTCTTT
TRBV19,TRBJ1-5,.,.,CASRRGNSNQPQHF,TGTGCCAGTAGGAGAGGGAATAGCAATCAGCCCCAGCATTTT
TRBV7-9,TRBJ2-7,.,TRBD1,CASSLGTGSYEQYF,TGTGCCAGCAGCTTAGGGACAGGATCCTACGAGCAGTACTTC
TRBV5-4,TRBJ2-2,.,TRBD2,CASSLPAGEAGELFF,TGTGCCAGCAGCTTGCCAGCGGGGGAAGCCGGGGAGCTGTTTTTT
TRBV7-8,TRBJ2-1,.,.,CASSFLFATINNEQFF,TGTGCCAGCAGCTTCTTGTTCGCGACTATTAACAATGAGCAGTTCTTC
TRBV28,TRBJ2-3,.,TRBD2,CASGAVAGGSIDTQYF,TGTGCCAGCGGAGCCGTCGCGGGAGGTAGTATAGATACGCAGTATTTT
TRBV30,TRBJ2-5,few,.,CAWSRISLETQYF,TGTGCCTGGAGCAGAATTAGCTTGGAGACCCAGTACTTC
TRBV19,TRBJ2-7,.,.,CASSIQGIFYEQYF,TGTGCCAGTAGTATACAGGGGATCTTCTACGAGCAGTACTTC
TRBV4-1,TRBJ1-2,.,TRBD1,CASSQVGTGAYGYTF,TGCGCCAGCAGCCAAGTTGGGACAGGGGCCTATGGCTACACCTTC
TRBV7-2,TRBJ2-3,.,TRBD2,CASSLVFSGGDTQYF,TGTGCCAGCAGCTTAGTATTTAGCGGGGGAGATACGCAGTATTTT
TRBV9,TRBJ2-3,.,.,CASSEAMEGYTQYF,TGTGCCAGCAGCGAGGCGATGGAGGGTTACACGCAGTATTTT
TRBV11-2,TRBJ1-1,few,.,CASSLPGGAEAFF,TGTGCCAGCAGCTTGCCGGGGGGGGCTGAAGCTTTCTTT
TRBV6-5,TRBJ1-4,few,.,CASSGSIRSNEKLFF,TGTGCCAGCAGTGGGAGCATTAGGTCTAATGAAAAACTGTTTTTT
TRBV2,TRBJ1-1,.,.,CASSVNTGPEAFF,TGTGCCAGCAGCGTGAATACAGGGCCTGAAGCTTTCTTT
TRBV28,TRBJ2-1,once,TRBD2,CASSILSGGQFF,TGTGCCAGCAGCATACTGTCGGGAGGGCAGTTCTTC
TRBV5-1,TRBJ1-3,.,.,CASSHGGSNTIYF,TGCGCCAGCAGCCATGGAGGGAGCAACACCATATATTTT
TRBV9,TRBJ2-2,few,.,CASSRAGQSITGELFF,TGTGCCAGCAGCCGAGCTGGACAGAGTATCACCGGGGAGCTGTTTTTT
TRBV2,TRBJ2-7,.,TRBD1,CASRLSGTGSEQYF,TGTGCCAGCAGGCTTTCCGGGACAGGGAGCGAGCAGTACTTC
TRBV28,TRBJ2-1,few,.,CASSPILPSSAGEQFF,TGTGCCAGCAGTCCCATTCTCCCCTCTAGCGCGGGAGAGCAGTTCTTC
TRBV7-2,TRBJ2-3,.,.,CASSFSVDTQYF,TGTGCCAGCAGCTTCTCTGTAGATACGCAGTATTTT
TRBV29-1,TRBJ1-2,.,TRBD1,CSVETGDSYGYTF,TGCAGCGTTGAGACAGGGGACTCTTATGGCTACACCTTC
TRBV18,TRBJ1-1,few,.,CASSPNMGGTEAFF,TGTGCCAGCTCGCCCAATATGGGGGGCACTGAAGCTTTCTTT